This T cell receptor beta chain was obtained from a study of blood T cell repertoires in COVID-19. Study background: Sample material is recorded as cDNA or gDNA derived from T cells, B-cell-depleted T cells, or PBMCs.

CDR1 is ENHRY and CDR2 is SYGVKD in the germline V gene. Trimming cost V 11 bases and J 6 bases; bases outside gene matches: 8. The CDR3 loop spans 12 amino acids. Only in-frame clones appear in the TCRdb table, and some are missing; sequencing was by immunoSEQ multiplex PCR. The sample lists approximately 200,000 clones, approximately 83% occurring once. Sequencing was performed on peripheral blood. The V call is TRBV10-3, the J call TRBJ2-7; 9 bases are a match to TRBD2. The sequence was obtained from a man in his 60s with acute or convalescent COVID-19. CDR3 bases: TGTGCCTCCCGCGCGGGGGGGTCCGAGCAGTACTTC. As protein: CASRAGGSEQYF.